This T cell receptor (beta chain) emerged from a study of early T cells in non-severe SARS-CoV-2 infection. On the study more broadly: Investigators sequenced bulk RNA drawn from unsorted whole blood, and chains remained unpaired. Points from the study as a whole: Lookups in VDJdb leaned toward anti-spike CD8 responses and missed private and CD4 specificities.

Unique molecular identifiers (one per individual cDNA molecule) were attached. TCRdb re-derived calls from the 5' RACE reads in MiXCR, one entry per CDR3 protein. This sample has approximately 30,000 distinct CDR3 sequences, with approximately 5% found just once. This clonotype has at least ten counts. Its specificity is not known. The CDR3 covers 13 residues. Per the germline V gene, CDR1 is SGHRS and CDR2 is YFSETQ. V lost 4 bases, J lost 5 bases, and 10 bases lay in between. V and J are TRBV5-1 and TRBJ1-5, with unresolved D. The sequence was obtained from an adult who was a healthcare worker with PCR-confirmed SARS-CoV-2 infection or an uninfected control (not recorded which). The sample taken for sequencing was whole blood. The CDR3 sequence: CASSVGLDQPQHF. Written as DNA, the CDR3 is TGCGCCAGCAGCGTAGGGTTAGATCAGCCCCAGCATTTT.